Listed here are 7 T cell receptor beta chains from one sample, sequenced in a study of beta chain features in type 1 diabetes. Study-level points and caveats: For Type 1 diabetes patients, all four CD4+ subsets carried TCRB CDR3s that were moderately but significantly shorter.

Their antigens are not known. Isolated RNA was reverse transcribed in full, so expressed TCRB transcripts were sequenced. Assay used: immunoSEQ multiplex PCR; TCRdb lists only in-frame clones, some missing. In the table there are 160,000 or so clones, about 9% of which are singletons. The material sequenced was central memory CD4+ T cells from blood. Source of these receptors: a woman in her 30s with type 1 diabetes.

A few counts support this clone. The J gene is TRBJ2-3, the V gene TRBV2; D possibly corresponds to TRBD1 (5 bases). Deletions cut 8 bases from V and 1 base from J, with 10 bases between. The CDR3 has 13 residues. Germline values: CDR1 SNHLY, CDR2 FYNNEI. The CDR3 DNA follows: TGTGCCAGCGAGGCAGGGCGCACAGATACGCAGTATTTT. Its protein product is CASEAGRTDTQYF.

The genes are TRBV9 and TRBJ2-3, with 11 bases matching TRBD1. Trimming removed 4 bases from V and 7 bases from J; junction bases left unmatched: 11. Germline values: CDR1 SGDLS, CDR2 YYNGEE. The CDR3 consists of 16 residues. The chain's CDR3 is CASSLTGTGGLNTQYF. The CDR3, as DNA: TGTGCCAGCAGCCTCACCGGGACAGGGGGACTAAATACGCAGTATTTT.

The chain is built from TRBV2 and TRBJ1-2, with D tentatively TRBD1 (6 bases). Germline CDR1 SNHLY, CDR2 FYNNEI. CDR3 size: 12 residues. V lost 2 bases to trimming and J lost 8 bases, with 9 bases between them. The CDR3 nucleotides read TGTGCCAGCAGTGAACAGGGGAACGGCTACACCTTC. Protein: CASSEQGNGYTF.

The V call is TRBV5-6, the J call TRBJ1-2, with 9 bases lining up with TRBD1. Germline loops: CDR1 SGHDT, CDR2 YYEEEE. J gave up 3 bases and V 5 bases, and 8 bases lay outside the gene matches. The CDR3 has 15 residues. CDR3 nucleotide sequence: TGTGCCAGCAGTCGGGACAGGGATGTGTACTATGGCTACACCTTC. Translated: CASSRDRDVYYGYTF.

The rearrangement uses TRBV12-2 and TRBJ2-6; the D call TRBD1 from the table was never checked on the DNA. TRBV12-2 is an annotated pseudogene. This CDR3 is built from 20 residues. CDR3 DNA sequence: TGTGCAAGTCGCTTAGCGTTACGACAGGGAAACATCGCTGGGGCCAACGTCCTGACTTTC. Its translation is CASRLALRQGNIAGANVLTF.

This clone was observed a handful of times. The chain joins TRBV10-1 to TRBJ1-5, with D possibly matching TRBD1 (6 bases). CDR1 is WNHNN, CDR2 SYGVQD, per germline (reference sequence). The CDR3 sequence is 13 residues long. V dropped 2 bases and J dropped 8 bases, with 10 bases sitting between them. CDR3 nucleotides: TGCGCCAGCAGTGAGCAGGGGATGGAGCCCCAGCATTTT. Protein: CASSEQGMEPQHF.

This clone was counted only a few times. The chain links TRBV18 to TRBJ1-2, with D tentatively TRBD1 (5 bases). Trimming left V 4 bases short and J 2 bases short, with 8 bases between. CDR1 and CDR2 from the germline V gene are KGHSH and LQKENI. There are 13 residues in the CDR3. CDR3 sequence (DNA): TGTGCCAGCTCACGGGGGGAGAACTATGGCTACACCTTC. Encoded protein: CASSRGENYGYTF.